The rows below give T cell receptor beta chains drawn from one sample of a study of neoadjuvant nivolumab and ipilimumab in lung cancer. This table comes from immunoSEQ multiplex PCR, and its TCRdb copy is limited to in-frame clones, with some not included. Of 6,000 to 9,000 clones listed, approximately 85% were seen once; the top ten hold roughly 6.6%. Material: tumor tissue, obtained after neoadjuvant nivolumab, alone or with ipilimumab, at or shortly before surgery. Receptor source: an adult with non-small cell lung cancer. Each CDR3 is given with its conserved first and last residue.

cdr3_aa v_call
CASSISGPQYF TRBV10-2
CASSLGWGTASTDTQYF TRBV5-1
CASSLSARSEAFF TRBV5-4
CASSLGTAYNSPLHF TRBV5-1
CASSARGLPSSYNSPLHF TRBV6-1
CASSPRDRPYEQYF TRBV4-1
CAWKPDVDTQYF TRBV30
CATSRGRLIGPGHDTQYF TRBV15
CASSLVRGGSNEKLFF TRBV5-1
CASSSIAGDEAFF TRBV7-2
CASSLSQNTIYF TRBV7-9
CASSPLAALSSYNSPLHF TRBV2
CASSLATGMVNEQYF TRBV5-6
CASSYGSLAYEQYF TRBV6-5
CASSLAPSSYEQYF TRBV11-2
CASSAYRAFTQRPISYEQYF TRBV5-1
CASSFGTGLYEQYF TRBV11-2
CATYRFQGTGELFF TRBV7-8
CASSQGTGYEQYF TRBV4-2
CASSEAQGAIYGYTF TRBV2
CASSFWGNEKLFF TRBV28
CASRRLASSYNEQFF TRBV6-5
CASSEYSGQGNTGELFF TRBV18
CASSPRPGQPQHF TRBV18
CASRLMTGSYNEQFF TRBV28
CASSLAPTGMNTEAFF TRBV5-1
CASSLAAQGGTGELFF TRBV7-9
CASSTGTLGNSPLHF TRBV19
CASSLVGVQETQYF TRBV5-6
CASSGQFYEQYF TRBV7-9
CASSKNRLTDTQYF TRBV27
CATSRDGAAGELFF TRBV15
CAWSAAGGSYYGYTF TRBV30
CASSPRTGGYVSPLHF TRBV9
CASSSSMGTQYF TRBV11-2
CASSLGVRRTDTQYF TRBV7-2
CASSSRGLTEAFF TRBV5-1
CASSLSSGGGLEQYF TRBV7-2
CASSPNDRVFTDTQYF TRBV5-1
CASSLVSRRVGLYYGYTF TRBV5-6
CASRIPSSYEQYF TRBV27
CASSSQVDYGYTF TRBV18
CAWSQGLNSPLHF TRBV30
CASRPDRGRGAFF TRBV27
CASSLVVETQYF TRBV7-2
CAISESGTGEKNIQYF TRBV10-3
CASSLNPVSTDTQYF TRBV7-2
CASSSPGRGGYEQYF TRBV6-5
CASAGWSYEQYF TRBV10-2
CASSLDGTAGAGELFF TRBV5-4
CAWSRRYEQYF TRBV30
CASSPDLNQPQHF TRBV6-5
CASSRRGGTEAFF TRBV28
CASSFAGGAYEQYF TRBV7-8